Shown below are 5 T cell receptor beta chains from a single sample sequenced in a study of blood T cell repertoires in COVID-19. Sequencing used immunoSEQ multiplex PCR; TCRdb keeps in-frame clones, though not all of them. The profile covers 350,000 to 450,000 clones, with 80% to 95% appearing a single time and roughly 0.9% taken by the ten largest. The specimen sequenced was PBMCs or T cells enriched from blood (not recorded which). Receptors were obtained from a middle-aged woman who had been exposed to COVID-19.

The chain couples TRBV10-1 to TRBJ2-1; D may be TRBD2 (6 bases). CDR3 length: 16 residues. Between the trimmed V and J ends, which lost 2 bases and 5 bases, there was a span of 16 bases. Germline CDR1 and CDR2: WNHNN and SYGVQD (reference sequence). CDR3 sequence reads: CASSEGVAVGDNEQFF. CDR3 bases: TGCGCCAGCAGTGAGGGGGTAGCGGTCGGGGACAATGAGCAGTTCTTC.

CDR3 nucleotides: TGTGCCAGCAGTTACTCTAGGCGGGAACCCACAGATACGCAGTATTTT. Translating it yields CASSYSRREPTDTQYF. The chain uses TRBV6-2 or TRBV6-3 and TRBJ2-3; a possible D gene is TRBD2 (6 bases). Germline V gene data show CDR1 as MNHEY and CDR2 as SVGEGT. Trimming stripped 0 bases from V and 2 bases from J, with 12 bases between. The CDR3 consists of 16 residues.

V gene TRBV5-6 combines with J gene TRBJ1-1, with D unclear. V shed 5 bases and J shed 4 bases, with 9 bases lying between them. Germline CDR1 and CDR2: SGHDT and YYEEEE. The CDR3 has 12 amino acids. The CDR3 bases are TGTGCCAGCAGTTTAGGGAGCACTGAAGCTTTCTTT. Residues: CASSLGSTEAFF.

Regarding this clone: One end of the junction is discordant with germline, which a read error may explain. The chain couples TRBV27 to TRBJ2-1; D remains ambiguous. The CDR3 spans 17 residues. Germline V lookup: CDR1 MNHEY, CDR2 SMNVEV (reference sequence). The CDR3: CASSLSTFLSSYNEQFF. CDR3 bases: TGTGCCAGTAGTTTATCGACTTTTCTGAGCTCCTACAATGAGCAGTTCTTC.

The V call is TRBV7-8, the J call TRBJ2-4, with TRBD1 matching 9 bases. The V gene's germline CDR1 is SGHVS and CDR2 FQNEAQ. V lost 3 bases to trimming and J lost 0 bases; unmatched junction nucleotides: 6. This CDR3 has 17 residues. The CDR3 nucleotides read TGTGCCAGCAGCTTGAGCCCGGGACAGGGAGCCAAAAACATTCAGTACTTC. Its protein product is CASSLSPGQGAKNIQYF.